The T cell receptor (beta chain) described here comes from a study of blood T cells in healthy people across ages. With a J-beta primer mix and a sample-barcoded 5' primer, a second PCR ran about 7 to 11 cycles. TCRdb independently ran MiXCR on the 5' RACE reads; one entry per CDR3 protein. This table holds 600,000 to 900,000 distinct CDR3 sequences, roughly 24% found once. The CDR3 runs 15 residues. The V end was cut by 4 bases, the J end by 0 bases, with 14 bases between. Germline V gene sequence: CDR1 SGHKS, CDR2 YYEKEE (reference sequence). These data also formed part of another study, on T cells of mothers and their children.

The sequence derives from a boy younger than 18 in good health. J is TRBJ2-7 and V is TRBV5-5; D unresolved. Specimen: blood. For the CDR3, the DNA is TGTGCCAGCAGCCCGTTTCTCGGCACCTCCTACGAGCAGTACTTC. It translates to CASSPFLGTSYEQYF.